The present TCR beta chain was sequenced within a study of cytomegalovirus exposure and HLA in healthy donors. V lost 7 bases to trimming and J lost 8 bases, with 20 bases between them. Germline V gene lookup returns CDR1 MNHEY and CDR2 SMNVEV (reference sequence). The CDR3 covers 14 residues. In the PCR, 60 Vbeta and 13 Jbeta primers were used. The table came from immunoSEQ multiplex PCR; TCRdb's copy has only in-frame clones and leaves some out. Listed are 75,000 to 85,000 clones; 3.8% falls within the top ten. This sequence joins TRBV27 and TRBJ1-2, with D perhaps TRBD1 (5 bases). The receptor was isolated from a man aged 18 to 35 in good health and CMV-seropositive. The sample consisted of PBMCs. CDR3 residues: CASKVTQGFGGYTF. The CDR3 DNA follows: TGTGCCAGCAAGGTGACTCAGGGATTTGGAGGCTACACCTTC.